This T cell receptor beta chain was documented in a study of T cell changes during pregnancy in multiple sclerosis. Germline-derived CDR1 and CDR2 are LNHDA and SQIVND (reference sequence). The CDR3 runs to 14 residues. The ends were cut back, 1 base at V and 4 bases at J, with 10 bases in the middle. The table came from immunoSEQ multiplex PCR; TCRdb's copy has only in-frame clones and leaves some out. Found here are roughly 60,000 clones, roughly nine tenths of them singletons; the top ten hold 0.65% to 1%. This clone was observed a few times. The genes are TRBV19 and TRBJ1-2; D possibly corresponds to TRBD1 (5 bases). Sequences were derived from peripheral blood, sampled before pregnancy. The sequence came from a female donor with multiple sclerosis, enrolled in a pregnancy study. The CDR3, as DNA: TGTGCCAGTAGTATAGCCCCAGGGATCTATGGCTACACCTTC. The encoded protein is CASSIAPGIYGYTF.